Below, one T cell receptor (beta chain) is given with its context. The target antigen is unknown. These data originate in a study of beta chain features in type 1 diabetes. Unmatched junction bases numbered 3, after V lost 6 bases and J lost 1 base. Germline assignment: CDR1 SQVTM and CDR2 ANQGSEA. This CDR3 has 14 amino acids. General observations from the study: Among patients, naive, central memory and Treg TCRB repertoires appeared more similar than among healthy donors. The VDJ junctions of type 1 diabetes patients carried fewer insertions and more deletions. In cDNA sequencing, cells with high TCR expression could be over-represented.

The sequenced template was cDNA made from the entire isolated RNA. Data came from immunoSEQ multiplex PCR; TCRdb stores just in-frame clones and leaves some out. Of hundreds of thousands of clones listed, roughly 15% were seen once; the top ten hold 0.02% to 0.025%. V gene TRBV29-1 combines with J gene TRBJ2-3; the match to TRBD1 covers 11 bases. Sequences were obtained from naive CD4+ T cells from blood. This sequence originates from a young woman in good health. Here the CDR3 reads CSVAGQGGTDTQYF. The CDR3 region has the DNA TGCAGCGTCGCGGGACAGGGGGGCACAGATACGCAGTATTTT.